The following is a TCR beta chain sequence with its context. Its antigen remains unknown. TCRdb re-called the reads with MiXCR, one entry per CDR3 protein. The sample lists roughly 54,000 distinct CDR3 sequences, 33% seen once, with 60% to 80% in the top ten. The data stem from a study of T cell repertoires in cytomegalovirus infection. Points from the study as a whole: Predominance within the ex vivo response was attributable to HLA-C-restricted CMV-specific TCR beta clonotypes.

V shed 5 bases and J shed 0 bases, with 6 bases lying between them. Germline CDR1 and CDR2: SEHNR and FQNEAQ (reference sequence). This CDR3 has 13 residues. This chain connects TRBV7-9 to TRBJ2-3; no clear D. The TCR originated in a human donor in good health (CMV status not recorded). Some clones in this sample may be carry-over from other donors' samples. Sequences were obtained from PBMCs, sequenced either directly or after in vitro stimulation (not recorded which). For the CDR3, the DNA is TGTGCCAGCAGCATAGGCAGCACAGATACGCAGTATTTT. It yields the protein CASSIGSTDTQYF.